The rows below give T cell receptor beta chains drawn from one sample of a study of OX40 agonist ivuxolimab in advanced cancers. Sequencing used immunoSEQ multiplex PCR; TCRdb keeps in-frame clones, though not all of them. This sample carries 50,000 to 75,000 clones, under 95% of them seen once, and the ten largest clones take about 4.8%. Material: CD4+ or CD8+ T cells sorted from blood, obtained in a trial of the OX40 agonist ivuxolimab. The receptor set was obtained from an adult with an advanced solid tumor such as melanoma, head and neck, liver or kidney cancer. The CDR3 runs from the conserved cysteine through the conserved F or W. D genes are given only for firm matches. Clone sizes are given selectively: once, few, many, or a class where the clone is expanded.

j_call | v_call | clone_size | d_call | cdr3_nt | cdr3_aa
TRBJ1-1 | TRBV15 | . | . | TGTGCCACCAGCAGAGGGGGTGCCGGGGGCCAGAACACTGAAGCTTTCTTT | CATSRGGAGGQNTEAFF
TRBJ1-1 | TRBV19 | . | . | TGTGCCAGTAGTATTGTCAGGGGACGGGCTGAAGCTTTCTTT | CASSIVRGRAEAFF
TRBJ2-5 | TRBV19 | . | . | TGTGCCAGTTCTATCCCGGGACGTCAAGAGACCCAGTACTTC | CASSIPGRQETQYF
TRBJ2-7 | TRBV19 | . | TRBD1 | TGTGCCAGTAGTAGACAGGGACAGAGGATCTACGAGCAGTACTTC | CASSRQGQRIYEQYF
TRBJ2-7 | TRBV9 | . | . | TGTGTCCCACATGGGGGTACCTACGAGCAGTACTTC | CVPHGGTYEQYF
TRBJ2-7 | TRBV4-2 | . | TRBD2 | TGTGCCAGCAGCCAAGGGCTAGCGGGAACCTACGAGCAGTACTTC | CASSQGLAGTYEQYF
TRBJ2-3 | TRBV7-2 | . | TRBD2 | TGTGCCAGCAGCTCCCCTAGCGGGATGACAGATACGCAGTATTTT | CASSSPSGMTDTQYF
TRBJ2-3 | TRBV28 | . | . | TGTGCCAGCAGTTTGGAGGTAGTGGGAGCCGGCACAGATACGCAGTATTTT | CASSLEVVGAGTDTQYF
TRBJ1-2 | TRBV5-1 | . | . | TGCGCCAGCAGCTGGGCATCCCCCGGGTTGGAAGGCTACACCTTC | CASSWASPGLEGYTF
TRBJ2-7 | TRBV29-1 | . | TRBD1 | TGCAGCGTTGAATGGTTTGAGGGGGCAAGCGAGCAGTACTTC | CSVEWFEGASEQYF
TRBJ2-3 | TRBV7-3 | . | . | TGTGCCAGCAGCCCGGAAGGACAGTTCACAGATACGCAGTATTTT | CASSPEGQFTDTQYF
TRBJ1-1 | TRBV27 | . | . | TGTGCCAGCAGTTCCCCCCAAATGTCAGGGGCCTTGAACACTGAAGCTTTCTTT | CASSSPQMSGALNTEAFF
TRBJ1-4 | TRBV5-8 | . | TRBD1 | TGTGCCAGCAGCTTGGCGGGACAGGGAATTAATGAAAAACTGTTTTTT | CASSLAGQGINEKLFF
TRBJ1-4 | TRBV5-6 | . | . | TGTGCCAGCAGCCGCCATCATGAAAAACTGTTTTTT | CASSRHHEKLFF
TRBJ2-5 | TRBV12-1 | once | . | TGTGCCAGCAGCTCGAACGACCCGGGGGGGGAACAAGAGACCCAGTACTTC | CASSSNDPGGEQETQYF
TRBJ1-1 | TRBV30 | few | . | TGTGCCTGGAGTCTAGGCACTGAAGCTTTCTTT | CAWSLGTEAFF
TRBJ2-7 | TRBV6-5 | . | . | TGTGCCAGCAGTTACCCGCCCGGATTACCTAACTACGAGCAGTACTTC | CASSYPPGLPNYEQYF
TRBJ1-2 | TRBV28 | . | . | TGTGCCAGCAGTTTATCCAGGGTTGCCTATGGCTACACCTTC | CASSLSRVAYGYTF
TRBJ1-1 | TRBV20-1 | . | . | TGCAGTGCCTCGAAGGGAAAAGGGGCTTTCTTT | CSASKGKGAFF
TRBJ2-3 | TRBV2 | . | . | TGTGCCAGCAGTTCCCTTTCGGGGACTAGCACAGATACGCAGTATTTT | CASSSLSGTSTDTQYF
TRBJ2-5 | TRBV18 | . | TRBD1 | TGTGCCAGCTCACCAGAGGAGACAGGGTCAGAGACCCAGTACTTC | CASSPEETGSETQYF
TRBJ2-2 | TRBV7-9 | . | . | TGTGCCAGCAGCTTAGATACTGGGGACACCTACACCGGGGAGCTGTTTTTT | CASSLDTGDTYTGELFF
TRBJ2-7 | TRBV5-1 | . | . | TGCGCCAGCAGCTTGTTCGAGACGGGAGCCCGTGAGCAGTACTTC | CASSLFETGAREQYF
TRBJ2-2 | TRBV5-1 | . | TRBD2 | TGCGCCAGCCGGACTAGGGGCCTCACCGGGGAGCTGTTTTTT | CASRTRGLTGELFF
TRBJ2-3 | TRBV18 | . | . | TGTGCCAGCTCACCTTTGGTCGGCACAGATACGCAGTATTTT | CASSPLVGTDTQYF
TRBJ2-7 | TRBV6-6 | . | . | TGTGCCATCCGACAAGGGAGAGCTTACGAGCAGTACTTC | CAIRQGRAYEQYF
TRBJ2-6 | TRBV9 | . | . | TGTGCCAGCAGGGACGGTGGAGGGGCCAACGTCCTGACTTTC | CASRDGGGANVLTF
TRBJ2-7 | TRBV28 | . | TRBD1 | TGTGCCAGCGTACAGGGGTCCTACGAGCAGTACTTC | CASVQGSYEQYF
TRBJ1-1 | TRBV5-1 | . | . | TGCGCCAGCAGCCGAGACCTCTTTCTTGAAGCTTTCTTT | CASSRDLFLEAFF
TRBJ2-1 | TRBV2 | . | . | TGTGCCAGCAGTGAGCCGACAGGGGAAGTTGCGGGAGTTTCCAGCGAGCAGTTCTTC | CASSEPTGEVAGVSSEQFF
TRBJ2-7 | TRBV11-2 | . | TRBD2 | TGTGCCAGCAGCTTTAGCCCTAGCGGGAGATGGGACGAGCAGTACTTC | CASSFSPSGRWDEQYF
TRBJ2-1 | TRBV15 | . | . | TGTGCCACCAGCAGAGATGGGCAGGGCGACAATGAGCAGTTCTTC | CATSRDGQGDNEQFF
TRBJ1-1 | TRBV19 | . | . | TGTGCCAGTAGTATAGCGGGCCAGAAGAACACTGAAGCTTTCTTT | CASSIAGQKNTEAFF
TRBJ2-7 | TRBV6-1 | . | TRBD2 | TGTGCCACCATATGGGGACTAGCGGCCTACGAGCAGTACTTC | CATIWGLAAYEQYF
TRBJ1-2 | TRBV18 | . | TRBD1 | TGTGCCAGCTCGCCCACAGGGGTCTCTGGCTACACCTTC | CASSPTGVSGYTF
TRBJ2-7 | TRBV28 | . | TRBD2 | TGTGCCAGCAGTTTTGCATTAGCGGGAGTGGGAGAGCAGTACTTC | CASSFALAGVGEQYF
TRBJ2-7 | TRBV6-1 | . | . | TGTGCCAGCCTCCGCCCGAGCTCCTACGAGCAGTACTTC | CASLRPSSYEQYF
TRBJ2-2 | TRBV6-1 | . | TRBD1 | TGTGCCAGCAGGGCCAGACAGGGGCCCACCGGGGAGCTGTTTTTT | CASRARQGPTGELFF
TRBJ1-4 | TRBV15 | . | . | TGTGCCACCAGCAGAGTCGGAGATGGTGAAAAACTGTTTTTT | CATSRVGDGEKLFF
TRBJ1-2 | TRBV30 | . | . | TGTGCCTGGAGCCGTGGGACCGAAATCTATGGCTACACCTTC | CAWSRGTEIYGYTF
TRBJ1-1 | TRBV7-9 | . | . | TGTGCCAGCAGCCGGGAATCGCCGGAAGCTTTCTTT | CASSRESPEAFF
TRBJ2-7 | TRBV4-2 | . | TRBD2 | TGTGCCAGCAGCCGTTCCCCCCCTCTAACTAGCGGGGGCTCCTACGAGCAGTACTTC | CASSRSPPLTSGGSYEQYF
TRBJ1-2 | TRBV6-6 | . | . | TGTGCCAGCAGCCCCAGGACAAGTAACTATGGCTACACCTTC | CASSPRTSNYGYTF
TRBJ2-7 | TRBV6-4 | . | . | TGTGCCAGCAGTGACTCGATATACTCGCGCGAGCAGTACTTC | CASSDSIYSREQYF
TRBJ2-2 | TRBV30 | few | . | TGTGCCTGGCCTGACTCCACCGGGGAGCTGTTTTTT | CAWPDSTGELFF
TRBJ2-1 | TRBV5-1 | . | TRBD1 | TGCGCCAGCAGCTTGGACCGACAGGGGGCTCTCGTAAGGGACAATGAGCAGTTCTTC | CASSLDRQGALVRDNEQFF
TRBJ2-3 | TRBV5-4 | . | . | TGTGCCAGCAGCTTGTTTGTGGGACCGGCAGAAGATACGCAGTATTTT | CASSLFVGPAEDTQYF
TRBJ1-3 | TRBV6-1 | . | . | TGTGCCAGCAGGGCAGGGGGAAACACCATATATTTT | CASRAGGNTIYF
TRBJ1-1 | TRBV10-3 | . | . | TGTGCCATCAGTGAAAGGGGGAACACTGAAGCTTTCTTT | CAISERGNTEAFF
TRBJ2-3 | TRBV11-2 | . | TRBD2 | TGTGCCAGCAGCCCCTATAGCGGGGGGACAGATACGCAGTATTTT | CASSPYSGGTDTQYF
TRBJ2-2 | TRBV15 | . | . | TGTGCCACCAGCAGAGTGAGGGCCGGGGAGCTGTTTTTT | CATSRVRAGELFF
TRBJ2-7 | TRBV4-1 | . | . | TGCGCCAGCAGCCAAGTCCCAGGGGACCTTTACGAGCAGTACTTC | CASSQVPGDLYEQYF
TRBJ2-7 | TRBV5-1 | medium-sized | TRBD1 | TGCGCCAGCAGCGGGAGGGGACAGGGGACGGGCAACGAGCAGTACTTC | CASSGRGQGTGNEQYF
TRBJ2-1 | TRBV14 | . | . | TGTGCCAGCAGCCAGAGTCGTAGCGCCTACAATGAGCAGTTCTTC | CASSQSRSAYNEQFF
TRBJ2-4 | TRBV23-1 | . | TRBD2 | TGCGCCAGCAGTCATTGGGAGGGCAAAAACATTCAGTACTTC | CASSHWEGKNIQYF
TRBJ2-1 | TRBV30 | . | TRBD2 | TGTGCCTGGAAGACTAGCGGTTACAATGAGCAGTTCTTC | CAWKTSGYNEQFF
TRBJ1-5 | TRBV6-5 | . | TRBD1 | TGTGCCAGCAAACAGGGGCTGAATAGCAATCAGCCCCAGCATTTT | CASKQGLNSNQPQHF
TRBJ2-7 | TRBV18 | . | . | TGTGCCAGCTCCCCACAGGGAGATCACTACGAGCAGTACTTC | CASSPQGDHYEQYF
TRBJ2-1 | TRBV4-1 | once | TRBD2 | TGCGCCAGCAGCCAAGATCCTAGCGGGCCGAGCACCTACAATGAGCAGTTCTTC | CASSQDPSGPSTYNEQFF
TRBJ2-2 | TRBV9 | . | . | TGTGCCAGCAGCGTACGCCCTTCCACGAACACCGGGGAGCTGTTTTTT | CASSVRPSTNTGELFF